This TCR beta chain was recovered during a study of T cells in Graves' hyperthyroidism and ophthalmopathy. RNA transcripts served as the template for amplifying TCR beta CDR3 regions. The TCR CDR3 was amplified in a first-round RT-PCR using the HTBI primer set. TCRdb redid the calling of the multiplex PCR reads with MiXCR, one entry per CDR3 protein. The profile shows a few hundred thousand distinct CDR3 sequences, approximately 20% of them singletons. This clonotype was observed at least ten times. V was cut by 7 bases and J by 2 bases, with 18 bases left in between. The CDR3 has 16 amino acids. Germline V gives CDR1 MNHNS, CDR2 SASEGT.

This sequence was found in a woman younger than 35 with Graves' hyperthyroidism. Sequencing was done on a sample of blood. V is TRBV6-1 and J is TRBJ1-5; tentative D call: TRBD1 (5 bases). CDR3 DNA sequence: TGTGCCAGCACCGCAGGGCAACTCGGGGGCAATCAGCCCCAGCATTTT. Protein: CASTAGQLGGNQPQHF.